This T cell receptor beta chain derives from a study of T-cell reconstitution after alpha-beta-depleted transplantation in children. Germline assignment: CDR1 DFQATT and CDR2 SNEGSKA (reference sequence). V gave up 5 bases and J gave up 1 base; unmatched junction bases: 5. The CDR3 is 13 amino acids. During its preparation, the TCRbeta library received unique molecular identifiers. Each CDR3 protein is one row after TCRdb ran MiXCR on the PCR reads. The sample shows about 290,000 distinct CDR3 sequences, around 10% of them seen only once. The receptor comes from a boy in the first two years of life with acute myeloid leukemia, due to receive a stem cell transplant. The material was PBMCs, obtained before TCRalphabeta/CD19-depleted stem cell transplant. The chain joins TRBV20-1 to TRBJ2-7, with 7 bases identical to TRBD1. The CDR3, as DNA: TGCAGTGCTCCCCGGGACAGTTCCTACGAGCAGTACTTC. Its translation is CSAPRDSSYEQYF.